The subject of this entry is one T cell receptor (beta chain). Its target is unknown. The data were taken from a study of cytomegalovirus exposure and HLA in healthy donors. The CDR3 loop spans 15 amino acids. V dropped 7 bases and J dropped 8 bases, with 23 bases sitting between them. Germline values: CDR1 MDHEN, CDR2 SYDVKM. Primers: 60 Vbeta forward and 13 Jbeta reverse. The table came from immunoSEQ multiplex PCR; TCRdb's copy has only in-frame clones and leaves some out. This table holds 100,000 to 150,000 clones, around four fifths found once. Study-level results: Relative to equally common others, HLA-associated TCR beta chains showed greater clonal expansion in a later analysis.

This TCR derives from a female donor in good health and CMV-seronegative. The V call is TRBV28, the J call TRBJ1-2; tentative D call: TRBD1 (5 bases). The sample consisted of PBMCs. This chain's CDR3 is CASTQWGGERGGYTF. The CDR3 coding sequence is TGTGCCAGCACCCAATGGGGAGGGGAAAGGGGCGGCTACACCTTC.